The 31 T cell receptor beta chains below were found in one sample sequenced in a study of radiotherapy plus CTLA-4 blockade in lung cancer. Here immunoSEQ multiplex PCR was the method, and the copy in TCRdb shows in-frame clones only, minus some. The sample yields tens of thousands of clones, about 80% seen once. The sample in question was peripheral blood, obtained from a patient treated with radiotherapy plus ipilimumab. The source is a human donor with non-small cell lung cancer that progressed on radiotherapy plus ipilimumab.

This clone was counted a few times. V and J are TRBV2 and TRBJ2-3, with a tentative D call TRBD2 (6 bases). Trimming left V 5 bases short and J 1 base short, with 13 bases between. The germline V gene encodes CDR1 SNHLY and CDR2 FYNNEI. The CDR3 loop spans 15 amino acids. The CDR3 loop reads CASSSEGVGTDTQYF. The CDR3 coding sequence is TGTGCCAGCAGTTCGGAGGGAGTGGGCACAGATACGCAGTATTTT.

The V call is TRBV10-3, the J call TRBJ2-7; TRBD1 matches at 8 bases. From germline, CDR1 is ENHRY and CDR2 SYGVKD. The V segment lost 0 bases and the J segment 2 bases; nucleotides outside the gene matches: 9. This CDR3 region has 17 residues. CDR3 residues: CAISESTLAGGPYEQYF. DNA of the CDR3: TGTGCCATCAGTGAGTCGACTCTGGCAGGGGGCCCCTACGAGCAGTACTTC.

The genes are TRBV6-5 and TRBJ1-3; D uncertain. Per germline, CDR1 MNHEY and CDR2 SVGAGI. V lost 5 bases and J 2 bases, leaving 13 bases between the germline ends. The CDR3 loop spans 15 amino acids. The DNA of the CDR3 is TGTGCCAGCAGTCCTTCTGGGCACGCTGGAAACACCATATATTTT. This encodes CASSPSGHAGNTIYF.

This chain uses TRBV27 with TRBJ1-5; D unclear. Looked up from germline, CDR1 is MNHEY and CDR2 is SMNVEV (reference sequence). V was trimmed by 0 bases and J by 5 bases, leaving 11 bases between them. This CDR3 spans 15 amino acids. CDR3 DNA sequence: TGTGCCAGCAGTTTATCTCGGGGTTCCGATCAGCCCCAGCATTTT. It is translated as CASSLSRGSDQPQHF.

The table lists this clone with a few counts. The rearrangement links TRBV5-1 to TRBJ2-3; 7 bases are a match to TRBD1. J lost 1 base, V lost 3 bases, and 2 bases had no gene match. Germline assignment: CDR1 SGHRS and CDR2 YFSETQ. The CDR3 has 14 residues. The CDR3 here is CASSYGQGTDTQYF. CDR3 nucleotide sequence: TGCGCCAGCAGCTACGGACAGGGCACAGATACGCAGTATTTT.

The V and J genes are TRBV2 and TRBJ1-2; D not certain. CDR1 and CDR2 from the germline V gene are SNHLY and FYNNEI. The CDR3 covers 14 residues. V was clipped by 7 bases and J by 4 bases, with 16 bases between them. This CDR3 is CASITGGRLYGYTF. The DNA of the CDR3 is TGTGCCAGCATCACGGGCGGGAGGCTCTATGGCTACACCTTC.

This rearrangement joins TRBV19 to TRBJ2-7; no clear D. V lost 5 bases and J lost 0, with 11 bases in between. Germline CDR1 LNHDA, CDR2 SQIVND (reference sequence). The CDR3 has 14 residues. The CDR3 coding sequence is TGTGCCAGTAGTCGAGGCGGCACCTCCTACGAGCAGTACTTC. It yields the protein CASSRGGTSYEQYF.

The chain recombines TRBV5-4 with TRBJ1-1, with D tentatively TRBD1 (5 bases). The CDR3 runs to 13 residues. Trimming cost V 2 bases and J 5 bases, with 10 bases left between them. The germline CDR1 and CDR2 sequences are SGHNT and YYREEE (reference sequence). The CDR3 loop reads CASSFTRGTEAFF. CDR3 DNA sequence: TGTGCCAGCAGCTTCACAAGGGGTACTGAAGCTTTCTTT. The variable domain in full, with the rest retrieved from reference TRBV5-4 and TRBJ1-1, is ETGVTQSPTHLIKTRGQQVTLRCSSQSGHNTVSWYQQALGQGPQFIFQYYREEENGRGNFPPRFSGLQFPNYSSELNVNALELDDSALYLCASSFTRGTEAFFGQGTRLTVV.

The chain is built from TRBV5-6 and TRBJ1-3, with D uncertain. Trimming removed 3 bases at V and 2 bases at J, with 15 bases between. This CDR3 region has 16 residues. The germline V gene has CDR1 SGHDT and CDR2 YYEEEE. CDR3 DNA sequence: TGTGCCAGCAGCTCATGGACGGGGTTCGCTGGAAACACCATATATTTT. Protein sequence: CASSSWTGFAGNTIYF.

The V call is TRBV28, the J call TRBJ1-2; possibly TRBD1 for D (6 bases). In germline, CDR1 is MDHEN, CDR2 SYDVKM. V lost 3 bases to trimming and J lost 14 bases, with 19 bases between them. This CDR3 region has 13 residues. The CDR3 loop reads CASSLASGTWGTF. In DNA form, the CDR3 reads TGTGCCAGCAGTTTGGCTTCTGGGACATGGGGGACCTTC.

This clone was detected a few times. The chain uses TRBV9 and TRBJ2-7, with 9 bases that match TRBD1. The CDR3 is 14 amino acids. V lost 4 bases and J lost 4; bases outside the gene matches: 6. Germline CDR1 reads SGDLS; CDR2 reads YYNGEE. The chain's CDR3 is CASSFGTGPYEQYF. CDR3 DNA sequence: TGTGCCAGCAGCTTTGGGACAGGGCCATACGAGCAGTACTTC.

This clone was counted only a few times. The chain carries TRBV4-1 and TRBJ2-1; a possible D gene is TRBD2 (6 bases). Trimming shortened V by 4 bases and J by 8 bases, and 18 bases separated the two germline ends. The germline gives CDR1 MGHRA, CDR2 YSYEKL. The CDR3 spans 15 residues. This CDR3 reads CASSPGTGNGDEQFF. The CDR3, as DNA: TGCGCCAGCAGCCCGGGGACTGGGAATGGCGATGAGCAGTTCTTC.

J is TRBJ2-1 and V is TRBV2, with 8 positions matching TRBD2. The CDR3 runs to 13 residues. The ends lost 7 bases at V and 3 bases at J; junction bases unmatched: 2. CDR1 SNHLY and CDR2 FYNNEI come from the germline V gene. The CDR3 reads CASTTSGYNEQFF. The CDR3 nucleotides read TGTGCCAGCACCACTAGCGGCTACAATGAGCAGTTCTTC. Full variable domain (rest looked up from reference TRBV2 and TRBJ2-1): EPEVTQTPSHQVTQMGQEVILRCVPISNHLYFYWYRQILGQKVEFLVSFYNNEISEKSEIFDDQFSVERPDGSNFTLKIRSTKLEDSAMYFCASTTSGYNEQFFGPGTRLTVL.

V usage is TRBV5-4 and J usage is TRBJ2-1; unclear D gene. There are 12 residues in the CDR3. Germline V gene lookup returns CDR1 SGHNT and CDR2 YYREEE (reference sequence). V shed 1 base and J shed 5 bases, with 4 bases lying between them. CDR3 residues: CASSLQDNEQFF. The CDR3 DNA sequence: TGTGCCAGCAGCTTGCAGGACAATGAGCAGTTCTTC.

The chain joins TRBV11-1 to TRBJ2-5, with TRBD2 as a possible D gene (5 bases). This CDR3 is 14 amino acids long. The V end lost 4 bases, the J end lost 4 bases, and 13 bases lay between the germline ends. CDR1 and CDR2 from the germline V gene are SGHAT and FQDESV (reference sequence). CDR3 DNA sequence: TGTGCCAGCAGCTCCGAGGGCTGGGGAGAGACCCAGTACTTC. This sequence encodes CASSSEGWGETQYF.

This clone was recorded a few times. In nucleotides, the CDR3 is TGTGCCAGTAGCTCCCGGAGTGCCGAGCCCCAGCATTTT. The encoded protein is CASSSRSAEPQHF. The chain uses TRBV19 and TRBJ1-5; unclear D gene. This CDR3 has 13 residues. Trimming cost V 6 bases and J 8 bases, with 14 bases left between them. Germline values: CDR1 LNHDA, CDR2 SQIVND (reference sequence). Using reference TRBV19 and TRBJ1-5 for the parts outside the CDR3, the full variable domain is DGGITQSPKYLFRKEGQNVTLSCEQNLNHDAMYWYRQDPGQGLRLIYYSQIVNDFQKGDIAEGYSVSREKKESFPLTVTSAQKNPTAFYLCASSSRSAEPQHFGDGTRLSIL.

The chain couples TRBV23-1 to TRBJ1-2; 8 positions match TRBD1. TRBV23-1 counts as an open reading frame of uncertain function. The junction had 13 bases not matched to a gene; V was cut back by 2 bases and J by 8 bases. This CDR3 contains 16 residues. The CDR3 region is CASSQRIRQGFCGYTF. CDR3 sequence (DNA): TGCGCCAGCAGTCAACGAATCAGACAGGGGTTTTGCGGCTACACCTTC.

The chain carries TRBV6-1 and TRBJ1-1, with D uncertain. Germline CDR1 reads MNHNS; CDR2 reads SASEGT. The CDR3 loop spans 16 amino acids. With 4 bases removed from V and 1 base from J, the gap between germline ends came to 16 bases. The chain's CDR3 is CASSAHNAAGNTEAFF. As DNA, the CDR3 is TGTGCCAGCAGTGCCCACAACGCGGCTGGGAACACTGAAGCTTTCTTT.

The chain is built from TRBV7-9 and TRBJ2-1; 12 positions agree with TRBD2. Germline assignment: CDR1 SEHNR and CDR2 FQNEAQ (reference sequence). Trimming took 3 bases from V and 1 from J; bases not matched to a gene: 7. There are 18 residues in the CDR3. The CDR3 nucleotides read TGTGCCAGCAGCTTCCTGACTAGCGGGAGAGATTCCTACAATGAGCAGTTCTTC. Encoded protein: CASSFLTSGRDSYNEQFF.

The chain is built from TRBV9 and TRBJ2-7; maybe TRBD1 (5 bases). Per germline, CDR1 SGDLS and CDR2 YYNGEE. The CDR3 sequence is 15 residues long. V lost 0 bases, J lost 2 bases, and 12 bases lay in between. The CDR3 DNA reads TGTGCCAGCAGCGTAGAAGGGCAGGGTGCCTACGAGCAGTACTTC. Encoded protein: CASSVEGQGAYEQYF.

The J gene is TRBJ1-5, the V gene TRBV10-3, with TRBD1 matching 7 bases. Unmatched junction bases numbered 5, after V lost 2 bases and J lost 4 bases. This CDR3 contains 15 residues. Germline CDR1 ENHRY, CDR2 SYGVKD. The CDR3 DNA follows: TGTGCCATCAGTGAGGGGAGGGGGCAGAATCAGCCCCAGCATTTT. Amino acid sequence: CAISEGRGQNQPQHF.

The chain uses TRBV5-6 and TRBJ1-6; D is unresolved. V was clipped by 0 bases and J by 12 bases, with 19 bases between them. From germline, CDR1 is SGHDT and CDR2 YYEEEE. This CDR3 comprises 16 residues. The CDR3 region has the DNA TGTGCCAGCAGCTTGGGCCCACAGAATGTTATGCAACCCCTCCACTTT. It encodes CASSLGPQNVMQPLHF.

This chain uses TRBV6-1 with TRBJ1-4; TRBD1 is a possible D gene (6 bases). The CDR3 is made up of 18 amino acids. The germline V gene has CDR1 MNHNS and CDR2 SASEGT. Trimming cost V 2 bases and J 10 bases, with 26 bases left between them. The CDR3 nucleotides read TGTGCCAGCAGTGAACGTAGTAGGACAGTCCTTGGTGTAGGAAAACTGTTTTTT. Its protein is CASSERSRTVLGVGKLFF.

The genes are TRBV6-5 and TRBJ2-1, with D maybe TRBD1 (8 bases). Germline CDR1 MNHEY, CDR2 SVGAGI. The CDR3 sequence is 14 residues long. Trimming pared 8 bases from V and 2 bases from J, leaving 13 bases between. The CDR3 coding sequence is TGTGCCAGCGGCGGGGGACAGGCCTACAATGAGCAGTTCTTC. Its protein product is CASGGGQAYNEQFF.

The V gene is TRBV4-2, the J gene TRBJ2-7, with D perhaps being TRBD1 or TRBD2 (5 bases each). Germline V CDR1 and CDR2: LGHNA, YNFKEQ. Trimming removed 4 bases at V and 3 bases at J, with 22 bases between. The CDR3 has 17 residues. CDR3 protein: CASSPREDSSRDYEQYF. The DNA for the CDR3 is TGTGCCAGCAGCCCCCGGGAAGACAGTTCAAGGGACTACGAGCAGTACTTC.

The chain couples TRBV11-2 to TRBJ1-6; possible D gene TRBD1, 5 bases. This CDR3 has 16 amino acids. The germline V gene encodes CDR1 SGHAT and CDR2 FQNNGV. Trimming took 5 bases from V and 8 from J, leaving 19 bases between them. CDR3 region: CASSRGLTSLYSPLHF. In DNA, the CDR3 is TGTGCCAGCAGCCGGGGACTGACCTCTCTCTATTCACCCCTCCACTTT.

The chain has TRBV30 and TRBJ1-1; D gene unclear. There are 14 residues in the CDR3. V gave up 2 bases and J gave up 4 bases, with 14 bases separating them. Per germline, CDR1 GTSNPN and CDR2 SVGIG (reference sequence). The CDR3 sequence: CAWSLRAVGTEAFF. DNA for the CDR3: TGTGCCTGGAGTTTGAGGGCGGTGGGCACTGAAGCTTTCTTT.

The rearrangement uses TRBV7-6 and TRBJ2-2; maybe TRBD1 (6 bases). The CDR3 loop spans 13 amino acids. V lost 5 bases and J lost 4, with 8 bases in between. Germline V gives CDR1 SGHVS, CDR2 FNYEAQ. DNA for the CDR3: TGTGCCAGCAGCCGACAGGCCACCGGGGAGCTGTTTTTT. Amino acids: CASSRQATGELFF.

This chain links TRBV18 with TRBJ2-7; D uncertain. CDR1 KGHSH and CDR2 LQKENI come from the germline V gene. Trimming took 3 bases from V and 7 from J, leaving 13 bases between them. This CDR3 contains 13 residues. The CDR3 is CASSPGSLREQYF. DNA of the CDR3: TGTGCCAGCTCACCGGGCAGTCTTCGGGAGCAGTACTTC.

This clone was seen a handful of times. The J gene is TRBJ2-1, the V gene TRBV7-9; the D is unclear. The V gene's germline CDR1 is SEHNR and CDR2 FQNEAQ (reference sequence). V was cut by 5 bases and J by 0 bases, with 11 bases left in between. The CDR3 is made up of 15 amino acids. CDR3 loop: CASSARRDSYNEQFF. The CDR3 DNA sequence: TGTGCCAGCAGCGCGAGAAGGGACTCCTACAATGAGCAGTTCTTC.

The V call is TRBV5-4, the J call TRBJ1-1, with D tentatively TRBD1 (5 bases). V lost 0 bases to trimming and J lost 0 bases, with 9 bases between them. The germline V gene encodes CDR1 SGHNT and CDR2 YYREEE (reference sequence). There are 15 residues in the CDR3. CDR3 loop: CASSLEGQMNTEAFF. Here the CDR3 DNA reads TGTGCCAGCAGCTTGGAGGGGCAGATGAACACTGAAGCTTTCTTT.